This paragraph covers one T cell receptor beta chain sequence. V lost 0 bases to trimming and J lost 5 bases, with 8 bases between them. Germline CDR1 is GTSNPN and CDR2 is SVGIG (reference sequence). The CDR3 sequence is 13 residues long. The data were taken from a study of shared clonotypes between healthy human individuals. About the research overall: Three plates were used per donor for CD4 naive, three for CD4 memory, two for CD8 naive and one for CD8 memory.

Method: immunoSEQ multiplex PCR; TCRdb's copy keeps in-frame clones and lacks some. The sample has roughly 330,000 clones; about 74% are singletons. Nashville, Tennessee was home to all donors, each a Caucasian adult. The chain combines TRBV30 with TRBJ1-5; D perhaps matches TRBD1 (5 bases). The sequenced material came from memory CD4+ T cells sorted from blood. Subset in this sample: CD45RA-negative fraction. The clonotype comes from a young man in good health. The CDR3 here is CAWSVGADQPQHF. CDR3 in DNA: TGTGCCTGGAGTGTAGGGGCCGATCAGCCCCAGCATTTT.